These T cell receptor beta chains were read from a single sample in a study of blood T cell repertoires in COVID-19. Profiled with immunoSEQ multiplex PCR; TCRdb holds only in-frame clones, not every one. Counted here are 350,000 to 450,000 clones, roughly nine tenths occurring once; the ten biggest clones make up roughly 1.2%. The sample taken for sequencing was peripheral blood. The receptors come from a man aged 35 to 55 with acute or convalescent COVID-19. CDR3s include the opening cysteine and the closing phenylalanine or tryptophan. The D gene is left open where the match is weak. Expanded clones are given a class, and other clones once, few, many or no size at all.

D gene,J gene,clone size,V gene,CDR3 protein,CDR3 DNA
.,TRBJ2-2,once,TRBV7-3,CASRVGGPAGELFF,TGTGCCAGCAGGGTCGGGGGACCCGCCGGGGAGCTGTTTTTT
.,TRBJ1-2,few,TRBV15,CATSTGVGYTF,TGTGCCACCAGCACAGGGGTTGGCTACACCTTC
.,TRBJ1-1,.,TRBV10-1,CASSEGQLEAFF,TGCGCCAGCAGCGAAGGACAGTTAGAAGCTTTCTTT
.,TRBJ2-5,.,TRBV5-1,CASSYGTQHLPETQYF,TGCGCCAGCAGCTACGGGACACAGCACCTCCCGGAGACCCAGTACTTC
.,TRBJ1-1,.,TRBV15,CATSNLRETFF,TGTGCCACCAGTAATTTGCGGGAGACTTTCTTT
.,TRBJ2-7,.,TRBV12-3/TRBV12-4,CASSLSGRDEQYF,TGTGCCAGCAGTTTGTCGGGCAGGGACGAGCAGTACTTC
.,TRBJ2-2,.,TRBV5-5,CASSFRDGELFF,TGTGCCAGCAGCTTCAGGGACGGGGAGCTGTTTTTT
.,TRBJ2-7,.,TRBV4-1,CASSPRDTSSYEQYF,TGCGCCAGCAGCCCCCGGGACACCAGCTCCTACGAGCAGTACTTC
TRBD1,TRBJ2-3,.,TRBV7-3,CASSQDRGVTDTQYF,TGTGCCAGCAGCCAAGACAGGGGCGTTACAGATACGCAGTATTTT
.,TRBJ2-7,.,TRBV6-2/TRBV6-3,CASSAGSSYEQYF,TGTGCCAGCAGTGCCGGTAGCTCCTACGAGCAGTACTTC
.,TRBJ2-3,once,TRBV9,CASSVDPQLAFTDTQYF,TGTGCCAGCAGCGTAGATCCTCAGCTAGCGTTTACAGATACGCAGTATTTT
TRBD2,TRBJ2-5,once,TRBV19,CASSHIVARGAGETQYF,TGTGCCAGTAGTCACATAGTGGCGCGGGGGGCAGGGGAGACCCAGTACTTC
TRBD1,TRBJ2-2,.,TRBV2,CASSAGFRGRIGELFF,TGTGCCAGCAGTGCAGGGTTCAGGGGGCGGATCGGGGAGCTGTTTTTT
TRBD1,TRBJ1-1,.,TRBV30,CAWTGGFGGEAFF,TGTGCCTGGACAGGGGGATTTGGGGGTGAAGCTTTCTTT
.,TRBJ1-1,.,TRBV4-3,CASSQGAGTEAFF,TGCGCCAGCAGCCAAGGGGCGGGCACTGAAGCTTTCTTT
.,TRBJ1-5,.,TRBV7-2,CASSWGGGSNQPQHF,TGTGCCAGCAGCTGGGGGGGTGGTAGCAATCAGCCCCAGCATTTT
.,TRBJ2-5,.,TRBV21-1,CASSNWCPRRLADETQYF,TGTGCCAGCAGCAATTGGTGCCCCCGCCGACTAGCGGATGAGACCCAGTACTTC
TRBD1,TRBJ1-4,.,TRBV19,CASSERQGANEKLFF,TGTGCCAGTAGTGAGAGACAGGGGGCTAATGAAAAACTGTTTTTT
TRBD2,TRBJ2-7,.,TRBV3-1/TRBV3-2,CASSQGLATYEQYF,TGTGCCAGCAGCCAAGGACTAGCCACCTACGAGCAGTACTTC
.,TRBJ2-7,.,TRBV5-1,CASSLAAGPPSPYEQYF,TGCGCCAGCAGCTTGGCGGCGGGGCCTCCAAGCCCCTACGAGCAGTACTTC
TRBD1,TRBJ1-2,.,TRBV5-6,CASINQGDRFYGYTF,TGTGCCAGCATCAACCAAGGGGACAGATTCTATGGCTACACCTTC
TRBD2,TRBJ2-3,.,TRBV7-9,CASSQGLAGGYDTQYF,TGTGCCAGCAGCCAAGGACTAGCGGGAGGGTATGATACGCAGTATTTT
TRBD1,TRBJ1-3,.,TRBV10-3,CAISESLIATGDWNTIYF,TGTGCCATCAGTGAGTCTTTGATAGCGACAGGGGATTGGAACACCATATATTTT
TRBD1,TRBJ2-2,.,TRBV28,CASSLDRLDGELFF,TGTGCCAGCAGCCTGGACAGGTTGGACGGGGAGCTGTTTTTT
.,TRBJ2-6,.,TRBV30,CAWKRNGQSSGANVLTF,TGTGCCTGGAAAAGAAACGGACAGAGCTCTGGGGCCAACGTCCTGACTTTC
TRBD1,TRBJ1-4,.,TRBV5-5,CASSGGQGAGEKLFF,TGTGCCAGCAGCGGGGGACAGGGGGCAGGTGAAAAACTGTTTTTT
TRBD2,TRBJ2-2,.,TRBV6-1,CASSDRGRGDTGELFF,TGTGCCAGCAGTGACCGCGGGAGGGGGGACACCGGGGAGCTGTTTTTT
.,TRBJ1-1,.,TRBV5-1,CASSLSGQDYTEAFF,TGCGCCAGCAGCTTGTCTGGGCAGGACTACACTGAAGCTTTCTTT
.,TRBJ1-3,few,TRBV24-1,CATSDSGAGNTIYF,TGTGCCACCAGTGATTCCGGGGCTGGAAACACCATATATTTT
.,TRBJ2-7,.,TRBV6-6,CASSYSWNGEQYF,TGTGCCAGCAGTTACTCCTGGAACGGGGAGCAGTACTTC
.,TRBJ2-7,.,TRBV30,CAWDVRGYEQYF,TGTGCCTGGGACGTCAGGGGCTACGAGCAGTACTTC
.,TRBJ1-4,once,TRBV28,CASRIGGAENEKLFF,TGTGCCAGCAGAATTGGGGGGGCGGAGAATGAAAAACTGTTTTTT
TRBD2,TRBJ2-7,.,TRBV13,CASSSEGTSGSYEQYF,TGTGCCAGCAGCTCTGAGGGGACTAGCGGGAGCTACGAGCAGTACTTC
.,TRBJ2-7,once,TRBV9,CASSVAYEQYF,TGTGCCAGCAGCGTAGCTTACGAGCAGTACTTC
.,TRBJ1-1,.,TRBV5-1,CASSRTQGAEAFF,TGCGCCAGCAGCAGAACACAGGGAGCTGAAGCTTTCTTT
.,TRBJ2-1,.,TRBV3-1/TRBV3-2,CASSRPDRGWKNEQFF,TGTGCCAGCAGCCGTCCCGATCGGGGGTGGAAGAATGAGCAGTTCTTC
.,TRBJ2-6,.,TRBV5-5,CASSLSSMNRLISGANVLTF,TGTGCCAGCAGCTTAAGTTCGATGAACAGGCTAATCTCTGGGGCCAACGTCCTGACTTTC
TRBD2,TRBJ2-2,.,TRBV5-1,CASSLDGRAGVPTGELFF,TGCGCCAGCAGCTTGGATGGCAGAGCGGGAGTCCCCACCGGGGAGCTGTTTTTT
TRBD1,TRBJ1-4,.,TRBV28,CASSPRTGGGGVSNEKLFF,TGTGCCAGCAGTCCCCGGACAGGGGGCGGGGGGGTGTCTAATGAAAAACTGTTTTTT
TRBD2,TRBJ2-1,.,TRBV7-3,CASSSTPGLANNEQFF,TGTGCCAGCAGCTCCACCCCGGGACTAGCGAACAATGAGCAGTTCTTC
TRBD1,TRBJ1-2,once,TRBV9,CASSLGQGDYGYTF,TGTGCCAGCAGCTTAGGACAGGGAGACTATGGCTACACCTTC
TRBD1,TRBJ2-7,.,TRBV6-5,CASSYVQGESEQYF,TGTGCCAGCAGTTACGTACAGGGGGAGTCCGAGCAGTACTTC
.,TRBJ1-1,.,TRBV18,CASSPPGGFTEAFF,TGTGCCAGCTCACCACCGGGGGGGTTCACTGAAGCTTTCTTT
.,TRBJ1-2,once,TRBV7-2,CASTSVYNYGYTF,TGTGCCAGCACTTCCGTTTATAACTATGGCTACACCTTC
.,TRBJ2-2,.,TRBV6-1,CASSDRPGIGELFF,TGTGCCAGCAGTGACCGACCAGGGATCGGGGAGCTGTTTTTT
TRBD2,TRBJ2-7,.,TRBV7-3,CASSPRGGGYEQYF,TGTGCCAGCAGCCCGCGGGGGGGCGGATACGAGCAGTACTTC
.,TRBJ2-2,.,TRBV5-1,CASSFPDSSNTGELFF,TGCGCCAGCAGCTTCCCCGACAGTTCGAACACCGGGGAGCTGTTTTTT
.,TRBJ1-5,.,TRBV24-1,CATSDLQFNQPQHF,TGTGCCACCAGTGATTTGCAGTTTAATCAGCCCCAGCATTTT
TRBD1,TRBJ2-3,.,TRBV5-5,CASSLGPGQGDTQYF,TGTGCCAGCAGCTTGGGGCCGGGACAGGGAGATACGCAGTATTTT
.,TRBJ1-5,once,TRBV5-1,CASSLAGVWGQPQHF,TGCGCCAGCAGCTTGGCCGGGGTCTGGGGTCAGCCCCAGCATTTT
TRBD1,TRBJ1-1,.,TRBV13,CASSLGQGNTEAFF,TGTGCCAGCAGCTTGGGACAGGGGAACACTGAAGCTTTCTTT
.,TRBJ1-5,.,TRBV2,CASRGFYSNQPQHF,TGTGCCAGCAGGGGCTTCTATAGCAATCAGCCCCAGCATTTT